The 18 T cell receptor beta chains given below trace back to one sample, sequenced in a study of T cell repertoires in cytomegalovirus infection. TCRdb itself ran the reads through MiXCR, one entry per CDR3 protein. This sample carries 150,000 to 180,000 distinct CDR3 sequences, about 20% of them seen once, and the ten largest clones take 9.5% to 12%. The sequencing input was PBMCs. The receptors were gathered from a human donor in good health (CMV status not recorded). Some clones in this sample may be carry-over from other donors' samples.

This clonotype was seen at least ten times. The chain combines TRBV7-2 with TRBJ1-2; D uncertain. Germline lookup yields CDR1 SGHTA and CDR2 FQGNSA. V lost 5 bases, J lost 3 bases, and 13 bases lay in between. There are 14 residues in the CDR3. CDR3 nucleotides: TGTGCCAGCAGCGCTAACTGGGCTGACTATGGCTACACCTTC. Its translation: CASSANWADYGYTF.

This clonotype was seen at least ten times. CDR3 sequence (DNA): TGTGCCAGCAGCTCCCGAGCGGGAGCTGAAGAGACCCAGTACTTC. Translated, it gives CASSSRAGAEETQYF. V usage is TRBV7-2 and J usage is TRBJ2-5; 8 nucleotides match TRBD2. J gave up 3 bases and V 4 bases, and 7 bases lay outside the gene matches. Looked up from germline, CDR1 is SGHTA and CDR2 is FQGNSA. The CDR3 sequence is 15 residues long. Full variable domain (remainder filled in from reference TRBV7-2 and TRBJ2-5): GAGVSQSPSNKVTEKGKDVELRCDPISGHTALYWYRQSLGQGLEFLIYFQGNSAPDKSGLPSDRFSAERTGGSVSTLTIQRTQQEDSAVYLCASSSRAGAEETQYFGPGTRLLVL.

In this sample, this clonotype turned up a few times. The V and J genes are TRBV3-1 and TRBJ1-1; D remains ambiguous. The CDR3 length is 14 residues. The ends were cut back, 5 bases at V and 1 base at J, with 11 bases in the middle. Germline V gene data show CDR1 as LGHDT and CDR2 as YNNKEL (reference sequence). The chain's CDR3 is CASSLSRGNTEAFF. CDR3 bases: TGTGCCAGCAGCTTATCACGGGGGAACACTGAAGCTTTCTTT.

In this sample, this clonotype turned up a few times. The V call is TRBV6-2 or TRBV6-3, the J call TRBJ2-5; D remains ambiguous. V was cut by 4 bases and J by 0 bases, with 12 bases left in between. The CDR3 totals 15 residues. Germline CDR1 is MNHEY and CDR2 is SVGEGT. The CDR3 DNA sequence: TGTGCCAGCAGTTCGAATAAGTTGGACCAAGAGACCCAGTACTTC. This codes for CASSSNKLDQETQYF.

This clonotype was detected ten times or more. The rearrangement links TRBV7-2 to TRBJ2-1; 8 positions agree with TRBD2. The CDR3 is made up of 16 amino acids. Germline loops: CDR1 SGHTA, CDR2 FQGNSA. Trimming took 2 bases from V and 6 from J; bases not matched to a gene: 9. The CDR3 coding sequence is TGTGCCAGCAGCTTACGGGGGGGAGGCACTCCCAATGAGCAGTTCTTC. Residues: CASSLRGGGTPNEQFF.

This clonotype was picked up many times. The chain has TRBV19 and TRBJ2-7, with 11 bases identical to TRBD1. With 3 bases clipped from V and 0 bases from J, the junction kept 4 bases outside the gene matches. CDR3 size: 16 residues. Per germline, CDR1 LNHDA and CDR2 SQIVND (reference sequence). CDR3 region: CASSIAGQGASYEQYF. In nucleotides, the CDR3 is TGTGCCAGTAGTATTGCCGGACAGGGGGCCTCCTACGAGCAGTACTTC.

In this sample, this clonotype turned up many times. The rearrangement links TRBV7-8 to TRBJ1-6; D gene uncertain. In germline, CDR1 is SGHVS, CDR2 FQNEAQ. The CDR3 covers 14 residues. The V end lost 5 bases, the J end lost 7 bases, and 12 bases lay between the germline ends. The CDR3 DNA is TGTGCCAGCAGCCCCAATCGGGAGAATTCACCCCTCCACTTT. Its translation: CASSPNRENSPLHF.

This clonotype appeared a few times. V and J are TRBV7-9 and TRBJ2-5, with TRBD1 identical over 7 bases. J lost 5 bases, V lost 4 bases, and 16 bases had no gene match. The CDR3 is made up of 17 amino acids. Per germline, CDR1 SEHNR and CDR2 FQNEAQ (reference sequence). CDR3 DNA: TGTGCCAGCAGCTCCAAAAACTCCGGGACAGCTGGGGAGACCCAGTACTTC. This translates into CASSSKNSGTAGETQYF.

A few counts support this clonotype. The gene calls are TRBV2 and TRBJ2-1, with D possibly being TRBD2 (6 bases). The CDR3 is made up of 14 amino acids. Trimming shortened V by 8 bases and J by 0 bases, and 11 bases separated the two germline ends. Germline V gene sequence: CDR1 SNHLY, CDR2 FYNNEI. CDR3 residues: CASRDSTSYNEQFF. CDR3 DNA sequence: TGTGCCAGCCGGGACTCCACCTCCTACAATGAGCAGTTCTTC. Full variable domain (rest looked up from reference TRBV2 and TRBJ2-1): EPEVTQTPSHQVTQMGQEVILRCVPISNHLYFYWYRQILGQKVEFLVSFYNNEISEKSEIFDDQFSVERPDGSNFTLKIRSTKLEDSAMYFCASRDSTSYNEQFFGPGTRLTVL.

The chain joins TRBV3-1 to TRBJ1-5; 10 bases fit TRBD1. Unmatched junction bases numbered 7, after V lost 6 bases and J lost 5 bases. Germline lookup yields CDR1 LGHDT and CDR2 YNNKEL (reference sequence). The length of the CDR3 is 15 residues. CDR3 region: CASRCRDRGHQPQHF. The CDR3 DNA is TGTGCCAGCAGGTGCCGGGACAGGGGACATCAGCCCCAGCATTTT.

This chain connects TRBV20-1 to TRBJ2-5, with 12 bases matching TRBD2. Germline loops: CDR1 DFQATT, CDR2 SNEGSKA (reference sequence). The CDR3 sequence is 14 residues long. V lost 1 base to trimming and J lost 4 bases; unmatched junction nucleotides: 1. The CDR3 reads CSARGGLAGETQYF. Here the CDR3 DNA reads TGCAGTGCTAGAGGGGGACTAGCGGGAGAGACCCAGTACTTC.

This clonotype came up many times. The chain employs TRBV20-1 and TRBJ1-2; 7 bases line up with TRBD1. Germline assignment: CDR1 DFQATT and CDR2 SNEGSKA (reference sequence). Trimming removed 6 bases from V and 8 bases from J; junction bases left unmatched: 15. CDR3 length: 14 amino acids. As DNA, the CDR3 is TGCAGTGCCCTCTCTCTACGAGGGGGCTACGGCTACACCTTC. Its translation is CSALSLRGGYGYTF.

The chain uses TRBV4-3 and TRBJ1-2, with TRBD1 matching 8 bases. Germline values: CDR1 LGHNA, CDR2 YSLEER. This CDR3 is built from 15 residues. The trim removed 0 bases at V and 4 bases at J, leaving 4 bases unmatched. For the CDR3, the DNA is TGCGCCAGCAGCCAAGATTGGGGACAGGTCTATGGCTACACCTTC. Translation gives CASSQDWGQVYGYTF.

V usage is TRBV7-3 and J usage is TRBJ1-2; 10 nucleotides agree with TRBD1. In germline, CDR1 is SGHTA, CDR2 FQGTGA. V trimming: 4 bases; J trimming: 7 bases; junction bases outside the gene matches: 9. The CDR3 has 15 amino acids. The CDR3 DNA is TGTGCCAGCAGCTCCTCCGGGACAGGGGTTTCTGGCTACACCTTC. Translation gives CASSSSGTGVSGYTF.

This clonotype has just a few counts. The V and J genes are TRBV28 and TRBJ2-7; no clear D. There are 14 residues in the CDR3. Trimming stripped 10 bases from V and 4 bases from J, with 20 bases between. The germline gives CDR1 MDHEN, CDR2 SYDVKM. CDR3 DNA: TGTGCCACCCAAGGTTCCCAAGCGACGTACGAGCAGTACTTC. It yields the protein CATQGSQATYEQYF.

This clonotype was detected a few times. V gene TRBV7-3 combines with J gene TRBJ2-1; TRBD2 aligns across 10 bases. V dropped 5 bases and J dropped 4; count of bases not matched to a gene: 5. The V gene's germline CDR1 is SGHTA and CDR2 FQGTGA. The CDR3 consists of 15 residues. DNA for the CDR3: TGTGCCAGCAGCCTCACTAGCGGGGCTTACAATGAGCAGTTCTTC. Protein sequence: CASSLTSGAYNEQFF.

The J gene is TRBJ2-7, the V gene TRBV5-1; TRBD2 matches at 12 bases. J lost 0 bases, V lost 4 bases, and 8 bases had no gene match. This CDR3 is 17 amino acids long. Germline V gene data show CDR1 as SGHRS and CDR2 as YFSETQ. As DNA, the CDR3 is TGCGCCAGCAGCCCCGGACTAGCGGGACCCAGCTCCTACGAGCAGTACTTC. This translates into CASSPGLAGPSSYEQYF.

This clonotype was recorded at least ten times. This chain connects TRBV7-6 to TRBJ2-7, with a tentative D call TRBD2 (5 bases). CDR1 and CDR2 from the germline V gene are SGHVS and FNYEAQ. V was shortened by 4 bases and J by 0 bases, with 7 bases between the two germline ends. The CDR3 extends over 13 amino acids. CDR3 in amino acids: CASSSSGSYEQYF. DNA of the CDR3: TGTGCCAGCAGCTCCAGCGGCTCCTACGAGCAGTACTTC.